The clone carrying this T cell receptor delta chain was detected a few times. A read error may produce the germline difference seen at one junction end. TCRdb called clones anew from the reads with CATT. This sample carries roughly 11,000 delta-chain clones, 8.5% to 9% of them seen once, and the ten largest clones take 3% to 4%. Germline loops: CDR1 GEAIGNYY, CDR2 EKD. This CDR3 comprises 22 residues. This specimen belongs to a study of gamma-delta chains in newborns, infants, children. This TCR came from a child who was a newborn, infant or young child, either healthy, febrile or measles-vaccinated (not recorded which). V usage is TRDV2 and J usage is TRDJ1, with TRDD3 identical over 13 bases. The sample comprised blood. CDR3 sequence reads: CARDRLPTLRTGGYAITDKLIF. In DNA form, the CDR3 reads TGTGCCCGTGACCGGCTTCCTACTTTACGTACTGGGGGATACGCTATCACCGATAAACTCATCTTT.